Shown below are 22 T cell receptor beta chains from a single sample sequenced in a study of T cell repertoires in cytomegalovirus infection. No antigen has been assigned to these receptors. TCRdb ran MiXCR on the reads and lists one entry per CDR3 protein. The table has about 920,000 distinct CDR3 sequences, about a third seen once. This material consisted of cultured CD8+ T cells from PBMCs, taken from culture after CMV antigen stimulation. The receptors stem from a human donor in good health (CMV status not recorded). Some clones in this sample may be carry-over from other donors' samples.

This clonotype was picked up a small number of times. Here the CDR3 reads CASSLGSGARPQHF. The DNA of the CDR3 is TGTGCCAGCAGCTTAGGTTCAGGGGCGAGGCCCCAGCATTTT. The V gene is TRBV7-9, the J gene TRBJ1-5, with D possibly TRBD1 on 6 matching bases. V shed 1 base and J shed 9 bases, with 13 bases lying between them. The CDR3 has 14 amino acids. Germline CDR1 reads SEHNR; CDR2 reads FQNEAQ (reference sequence).

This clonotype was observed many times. The CDR3 loop is CASSETPGQRPLHF. CDR3 coding DNA: TGTGCCAGCAGCGAGACTCCGGGGCAGCGCCCCCTCCACTTT. This sequence joins TRBV7-6 and TRBJ1-6, with D possibly matching TRBD1 (5 bases). Germline lookup yields CDR1 SGHVS and CDR2 FNYEAQ. The CDR3 is made up of 14 amino acids. V was clipped by 5 bases and J by 13 bases, with 18 bases between them.

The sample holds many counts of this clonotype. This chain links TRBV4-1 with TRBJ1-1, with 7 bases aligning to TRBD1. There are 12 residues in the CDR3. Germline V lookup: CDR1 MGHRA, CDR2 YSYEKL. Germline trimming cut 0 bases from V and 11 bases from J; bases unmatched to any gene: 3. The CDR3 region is CASSQDDRVAFF. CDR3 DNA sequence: TGCGCCAGCAGCCAAGACGACAGGGTGGCTTTCTTT.

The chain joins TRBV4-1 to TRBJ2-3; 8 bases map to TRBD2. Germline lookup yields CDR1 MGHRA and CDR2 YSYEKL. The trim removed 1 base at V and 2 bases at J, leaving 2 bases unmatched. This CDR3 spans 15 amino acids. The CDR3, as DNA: TGCGCCAGCAGCCAAGTAGCGGGGTTCACAGATACGCAGTATTTT. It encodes CASSQVAGFTDTQYF.

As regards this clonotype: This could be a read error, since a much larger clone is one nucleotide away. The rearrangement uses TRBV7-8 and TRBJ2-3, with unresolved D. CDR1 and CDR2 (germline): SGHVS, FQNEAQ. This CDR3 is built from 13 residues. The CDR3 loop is CTSSPIGTDTQYF. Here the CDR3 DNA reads TGTACCAGCAGCCCCATAGGCACAGATACGCAGTATTTT.

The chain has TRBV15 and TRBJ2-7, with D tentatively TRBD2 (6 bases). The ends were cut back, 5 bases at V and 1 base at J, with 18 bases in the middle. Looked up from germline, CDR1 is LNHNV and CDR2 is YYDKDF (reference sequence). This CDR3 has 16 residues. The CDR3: CATSALRDFSSYEQYF. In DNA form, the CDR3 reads TGTGCCACCAGCGCCCTCCGGGACTTTTCTTCCTACGAGCAGTACTTC.

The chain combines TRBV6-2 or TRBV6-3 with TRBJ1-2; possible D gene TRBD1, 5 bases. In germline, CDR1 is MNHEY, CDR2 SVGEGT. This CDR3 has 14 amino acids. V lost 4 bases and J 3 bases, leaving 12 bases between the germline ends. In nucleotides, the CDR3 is TGTGCCAGCAGTTCTACCGGGACCGACTATGGCTACACCTTC. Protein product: CASSSTGTDYGYTF.

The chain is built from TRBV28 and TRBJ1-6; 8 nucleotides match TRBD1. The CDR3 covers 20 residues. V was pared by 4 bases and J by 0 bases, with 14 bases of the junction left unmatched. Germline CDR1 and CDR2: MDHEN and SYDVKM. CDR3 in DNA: TGTGCCAGCAGTTCCCCCGGACAGGGTAACACGAGCTCCTATAATTCACCCCTCCACTTT. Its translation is CASSSPGQGNTSSYNSPLHF.

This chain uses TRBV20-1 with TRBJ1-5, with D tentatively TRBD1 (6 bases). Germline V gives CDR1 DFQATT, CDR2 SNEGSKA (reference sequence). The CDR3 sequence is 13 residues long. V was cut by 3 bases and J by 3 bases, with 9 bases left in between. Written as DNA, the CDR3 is TGCAGTGCTAGTACAGGGACCAATCAGCCCCAGCATTTT. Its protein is CSASTGTNQPQHF.

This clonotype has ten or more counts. The CDR3 loop is CASSLGLVVHEQYV. The CDR3 nucleotides are TGTGCCAGCAGCTTAGGACTGGTAGTCCACGAGCAGTACGTC. The chain carries TRBV7-8 and TRBJ2-7; D is ambiguous. CDR1 and CDR2 from the germline V gene are SGHVS and FQNEAQ. Between the trimmed V and J ends, which lost 1 base and 5 bases, there was a span of 12 bases. The CDR3 length is 14 residues.

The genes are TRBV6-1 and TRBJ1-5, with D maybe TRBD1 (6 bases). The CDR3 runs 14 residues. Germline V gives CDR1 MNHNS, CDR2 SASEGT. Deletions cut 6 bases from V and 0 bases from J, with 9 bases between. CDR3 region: CASRNRDSNQPQHF. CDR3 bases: TGTGCCAGCAGAAACAGGGATAGCAATCAGCCCCAGCATTTT.

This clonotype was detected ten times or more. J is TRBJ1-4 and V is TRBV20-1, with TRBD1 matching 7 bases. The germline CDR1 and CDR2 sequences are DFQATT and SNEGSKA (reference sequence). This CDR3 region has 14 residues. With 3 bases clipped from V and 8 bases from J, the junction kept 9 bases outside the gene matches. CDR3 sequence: CSASYRGPREKLFF. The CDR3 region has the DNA TGCAGTGCTAGTTACAGGGGTCCTAGGGAAAAACTGTTTTTT.

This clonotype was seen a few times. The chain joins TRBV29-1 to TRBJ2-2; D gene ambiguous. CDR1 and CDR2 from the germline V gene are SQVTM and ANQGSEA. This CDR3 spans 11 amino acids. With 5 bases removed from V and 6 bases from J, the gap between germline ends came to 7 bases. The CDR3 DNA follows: TGCAGCGTTCTGGTAGCCGGGGAGCTGTTTTTT. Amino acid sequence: CSVLVAGELFF.

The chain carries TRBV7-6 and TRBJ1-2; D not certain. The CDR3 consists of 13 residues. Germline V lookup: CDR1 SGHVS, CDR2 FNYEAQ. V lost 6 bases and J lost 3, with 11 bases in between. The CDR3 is CASSSHGHYGYTF. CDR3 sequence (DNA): TGTGCCAGCAGTTCACATGGCCACTATGGCTACACCTTC. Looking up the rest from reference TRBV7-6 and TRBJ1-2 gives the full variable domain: GAGVSQSPRYKVTKRGQDVALRCDPISGHVSLYWYRQALGQGPEFLTYFNYEAQQDKSGLPNDRFSAERPEGSISTLTIQRTEQRDSAMYRCASSSHGHYGYTFGSGTRLTVV.

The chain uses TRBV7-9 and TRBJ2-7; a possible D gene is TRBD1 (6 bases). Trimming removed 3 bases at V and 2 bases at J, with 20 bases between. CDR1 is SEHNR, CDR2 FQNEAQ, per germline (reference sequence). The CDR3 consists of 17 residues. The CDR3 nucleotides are TGTGCCAGCAGCTTCCTTCCGGACAGACTTGCCGCCTACGAGCAGTACTTC. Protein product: CASSFLPDRLAAYEQYF.

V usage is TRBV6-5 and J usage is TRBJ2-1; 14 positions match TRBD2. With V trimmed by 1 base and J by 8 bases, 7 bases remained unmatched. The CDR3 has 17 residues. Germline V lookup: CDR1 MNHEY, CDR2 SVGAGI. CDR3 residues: CASSYLTSGGALDEQFF. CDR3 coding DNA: TGTGCCAGCAGTTACTTGACTAGCGGGGGGGCCTTGGATGAGCAGTTCTTC.

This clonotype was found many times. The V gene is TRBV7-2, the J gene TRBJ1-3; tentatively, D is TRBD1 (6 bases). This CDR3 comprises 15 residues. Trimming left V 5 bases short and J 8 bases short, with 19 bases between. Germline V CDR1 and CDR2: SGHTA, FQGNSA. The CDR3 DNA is TGTGCCAGCAGCGTCGGGAGGGGGACGTTAGACACCATATATTTT. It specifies CASSVGRGTLDTIYF.

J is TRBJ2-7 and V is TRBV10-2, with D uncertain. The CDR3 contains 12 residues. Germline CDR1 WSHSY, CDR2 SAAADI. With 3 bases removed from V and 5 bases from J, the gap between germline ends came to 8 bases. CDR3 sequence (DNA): TGCGCCAGCAGTGAATCCAGGAACGAGCAGTACGTC. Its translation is CASSESRNEQYV.

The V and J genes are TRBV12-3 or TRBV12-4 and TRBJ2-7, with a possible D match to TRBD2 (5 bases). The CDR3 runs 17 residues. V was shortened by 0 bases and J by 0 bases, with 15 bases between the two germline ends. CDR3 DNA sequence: TGTGCCAGCAGTTTAGCTAAGGTCACCGGGAACTCCTACGAGCAGTACTTC. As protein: CASSLAKVTGNSYEQYF.

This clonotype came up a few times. The CDR3 sequence is CASSLYGGADTQYF. In DNA, the CDR3 is TGTGCCAGCAGTTTATATGGGGGGGCAGATACGCAGTATTTT. J is TRBJ2-3 and V is TRBV27; TRBD2 aligns across 7 bases. V was clipped by 1 base and J by 4 bases; unmatched bases: 2. The CDR3 runs 14 residues. CDR1 is MNHEY and CDR2 is SMNVEV in the germline V gene (reference sequence).

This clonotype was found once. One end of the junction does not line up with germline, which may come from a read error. The CDR3 is CASSGPQNSYNSSLHF. DNA for the CDR3: TGTGCCAGCTCCGGGCCCCAAAACTCCTATAATTCATCCCTCCACTTT. This chain connects TRBV28 to TRBJ1-6, with D unclear. The CDR3 totals 16 residues. In germline, CDR1 is MDHEN, CDR2 SYDVKM.

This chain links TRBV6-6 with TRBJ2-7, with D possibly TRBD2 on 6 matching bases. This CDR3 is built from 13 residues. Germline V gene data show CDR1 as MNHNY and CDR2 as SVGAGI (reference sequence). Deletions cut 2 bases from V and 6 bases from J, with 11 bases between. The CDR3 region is CASSYGGLREQYF. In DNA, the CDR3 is TGTGCCAGCAGTTACGGGGGACTTCGCGAGCAGTACTTC.